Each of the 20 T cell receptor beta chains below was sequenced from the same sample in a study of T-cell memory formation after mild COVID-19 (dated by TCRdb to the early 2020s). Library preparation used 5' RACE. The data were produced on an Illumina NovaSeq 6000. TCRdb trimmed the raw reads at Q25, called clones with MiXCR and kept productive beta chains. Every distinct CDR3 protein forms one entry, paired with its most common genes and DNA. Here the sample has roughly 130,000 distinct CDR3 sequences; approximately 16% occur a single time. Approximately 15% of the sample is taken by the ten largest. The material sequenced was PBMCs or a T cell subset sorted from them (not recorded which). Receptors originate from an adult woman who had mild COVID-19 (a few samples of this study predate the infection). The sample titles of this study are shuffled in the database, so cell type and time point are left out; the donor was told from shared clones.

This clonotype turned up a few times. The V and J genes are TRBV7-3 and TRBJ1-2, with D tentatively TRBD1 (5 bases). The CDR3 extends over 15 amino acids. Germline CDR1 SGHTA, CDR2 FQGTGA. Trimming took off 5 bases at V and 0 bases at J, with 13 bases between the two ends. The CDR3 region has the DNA TGTGCCAGCAGCGGGGACGGCTTCACTAACTATGGCTACACCTTC. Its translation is CASSGDGFTNYGYTF.

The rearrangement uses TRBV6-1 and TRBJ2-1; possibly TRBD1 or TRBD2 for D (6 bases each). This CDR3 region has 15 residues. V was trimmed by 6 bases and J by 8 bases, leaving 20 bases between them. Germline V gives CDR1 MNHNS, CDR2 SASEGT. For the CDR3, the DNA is TGTGCCAGCAGCCCATCAGTGGGGGCGGGATATGAGCAGTTCTTC. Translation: CASSPSVGAGYEQFF.

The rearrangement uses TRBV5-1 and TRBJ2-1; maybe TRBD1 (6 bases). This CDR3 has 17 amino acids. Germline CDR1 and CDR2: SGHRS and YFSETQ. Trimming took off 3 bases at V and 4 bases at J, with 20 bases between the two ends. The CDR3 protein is CASSWVGDPGHYNEQFF. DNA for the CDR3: TGCGCCAGCAGCTGGGTGGGGGACCCGGGACATTACAATGAGCAGTTCTTC.

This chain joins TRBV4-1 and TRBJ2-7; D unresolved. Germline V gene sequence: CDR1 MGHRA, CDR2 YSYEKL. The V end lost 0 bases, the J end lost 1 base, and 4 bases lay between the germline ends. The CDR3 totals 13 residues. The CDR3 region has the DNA TGCGCCAGCAGCCAAGAAGGATCCTACGAGCAGTACTTC. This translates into CASSQEGSYEQYF.

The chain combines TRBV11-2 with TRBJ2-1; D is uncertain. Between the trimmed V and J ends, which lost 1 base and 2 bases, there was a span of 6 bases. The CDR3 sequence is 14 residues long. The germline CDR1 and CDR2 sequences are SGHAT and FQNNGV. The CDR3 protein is CASSLVPPYNEQFF. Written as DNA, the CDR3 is TGTGCCAGCAGCTTAGTTCCCCCCTACAATGAGCAGTTCTTC.

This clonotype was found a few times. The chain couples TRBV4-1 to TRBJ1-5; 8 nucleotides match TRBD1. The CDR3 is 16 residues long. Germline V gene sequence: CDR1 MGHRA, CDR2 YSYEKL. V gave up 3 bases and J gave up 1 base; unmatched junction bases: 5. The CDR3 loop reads CASSHPQGASNQPQHF. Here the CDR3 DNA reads TGCGCCAGCAGCCACCCCCAGGGGGCGAGCAATCAGCCCCAGCATTTT.

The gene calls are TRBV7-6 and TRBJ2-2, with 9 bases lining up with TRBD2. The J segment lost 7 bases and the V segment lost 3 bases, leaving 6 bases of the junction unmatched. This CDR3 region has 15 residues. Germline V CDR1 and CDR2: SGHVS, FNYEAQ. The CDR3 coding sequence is TGTGCCAGCAGCTTGCTGACTAGCGGAGGCGGGGAGCTGTTTTTT. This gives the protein CASSLLTSGGGELFF.

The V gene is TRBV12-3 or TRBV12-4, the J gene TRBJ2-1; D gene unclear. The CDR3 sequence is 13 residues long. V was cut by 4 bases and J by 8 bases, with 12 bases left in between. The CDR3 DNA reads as TGTGCCAGCAGTTCGATAGACACTCATGAGCAGTTCTTC. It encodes CASSSIDTHEQFF.

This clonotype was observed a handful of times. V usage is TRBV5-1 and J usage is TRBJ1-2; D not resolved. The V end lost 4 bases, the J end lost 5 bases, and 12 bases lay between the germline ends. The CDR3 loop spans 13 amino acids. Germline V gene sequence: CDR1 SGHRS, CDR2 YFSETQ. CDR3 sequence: CASSANGIYGYTF. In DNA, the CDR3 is TGCGCCAGCAGCGCCAACGGAATATATGGCTACACCTTC.

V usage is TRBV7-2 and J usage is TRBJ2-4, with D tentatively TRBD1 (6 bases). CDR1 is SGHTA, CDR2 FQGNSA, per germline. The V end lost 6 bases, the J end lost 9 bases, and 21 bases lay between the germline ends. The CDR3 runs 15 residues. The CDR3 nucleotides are TGTGCCAGCAGTTCTCCATCCGGGAACAGGGCCATTCAGTACTTC. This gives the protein CASSSPSGNRAIQYF. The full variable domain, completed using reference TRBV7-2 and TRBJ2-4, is GAGVSQSPSNKVTEKGKDVELRCDPISGHTALYWYRQSLGQGLEFLIYFQGNSAPDKSGLPSDRFSAERTGGSVSTLTIQRTQQEDSAVYLCASSSPSGNRAIQYFGAGTRLSVL.

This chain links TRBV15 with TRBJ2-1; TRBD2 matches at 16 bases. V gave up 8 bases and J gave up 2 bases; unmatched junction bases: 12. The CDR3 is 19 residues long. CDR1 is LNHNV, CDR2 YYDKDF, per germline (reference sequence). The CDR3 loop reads CATLLLGLAGGPPYNEQFF. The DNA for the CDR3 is TGTGCCACCCTACTTCTGGGACTAGCGGGGGGGCCCCCCTACAATGAGCAGTTCTTC.

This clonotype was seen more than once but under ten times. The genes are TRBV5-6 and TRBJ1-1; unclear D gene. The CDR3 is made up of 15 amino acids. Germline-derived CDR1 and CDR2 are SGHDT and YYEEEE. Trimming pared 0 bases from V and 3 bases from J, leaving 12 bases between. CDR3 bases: TGTGCCAGCAGCTTGGTGGCAGGATCCTACACTGAAGCTTTCTTT. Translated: CASSLVAGSYTEAFF.

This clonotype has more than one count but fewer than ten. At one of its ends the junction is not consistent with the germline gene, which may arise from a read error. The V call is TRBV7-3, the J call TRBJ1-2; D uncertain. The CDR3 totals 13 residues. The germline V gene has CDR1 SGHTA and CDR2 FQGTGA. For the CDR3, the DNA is TGTGCCAGCAGCTACGATCGTCGATCCGTTGTACGATTC. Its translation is CASSYDRRSVVRF. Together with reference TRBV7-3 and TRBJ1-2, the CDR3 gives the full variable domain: GAGVSQTPSNKVTEKGKYVELRCDPISGHTALYWYRQSLGQGPEFLIYFQGTGAADDSGLPNDRFFAVRPEGSVSTLKIQRTERGDSAVYLCASSYDRRSVVRFGSGTRLTVV.

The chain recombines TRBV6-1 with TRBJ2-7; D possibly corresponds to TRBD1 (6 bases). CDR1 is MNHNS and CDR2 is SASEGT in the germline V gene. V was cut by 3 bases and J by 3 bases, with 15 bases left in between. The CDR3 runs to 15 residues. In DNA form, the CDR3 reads TGTGCCAGCAGTGATCCTGGGACACCCCACTACGAGCAGTACTTC. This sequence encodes CASSDPGTPHYEQYF.

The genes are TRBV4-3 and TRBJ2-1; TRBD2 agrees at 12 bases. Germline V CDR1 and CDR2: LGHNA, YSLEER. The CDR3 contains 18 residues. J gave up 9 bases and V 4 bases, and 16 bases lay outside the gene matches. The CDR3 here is CASSRERRTSGMDTEQFF. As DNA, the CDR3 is TGCGCCAGCAGCCGAGAGAGGAGGACTAGCGGGATGGATACTGAGCAGTTCTTC.

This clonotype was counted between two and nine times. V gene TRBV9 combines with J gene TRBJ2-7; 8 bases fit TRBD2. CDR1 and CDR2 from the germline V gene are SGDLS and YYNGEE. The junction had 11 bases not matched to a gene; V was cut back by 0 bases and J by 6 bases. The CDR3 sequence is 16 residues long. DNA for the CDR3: TGTGCCAGCAGCGTAGGTTGGAGTAGCGGGGAAGGCGAGCAGTACTTC. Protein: CASSVGWSSGEGEQYF.

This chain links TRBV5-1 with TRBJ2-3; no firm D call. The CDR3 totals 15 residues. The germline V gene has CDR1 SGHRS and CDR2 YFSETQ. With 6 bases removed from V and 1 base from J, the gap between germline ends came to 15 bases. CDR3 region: CASTQQCLGTDTQYF. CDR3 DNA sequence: TGCGCCAGCACACAACAGTGTTTGGGCACAGATACGCAGTATTTT.

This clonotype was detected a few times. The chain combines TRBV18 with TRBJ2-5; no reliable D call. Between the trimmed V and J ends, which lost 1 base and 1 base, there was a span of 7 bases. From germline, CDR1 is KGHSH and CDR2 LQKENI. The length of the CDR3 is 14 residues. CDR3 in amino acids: CASSPQSSQETQYF. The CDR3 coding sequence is TGTGCCAGCTCACCACAAAGTTCCCAAGAGACCCAGTACTTC.

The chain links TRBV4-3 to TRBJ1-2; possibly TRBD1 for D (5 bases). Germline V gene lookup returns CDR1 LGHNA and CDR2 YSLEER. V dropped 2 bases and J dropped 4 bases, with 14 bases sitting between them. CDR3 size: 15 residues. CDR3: CASSQWQGGSYGYTF. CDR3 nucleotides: TGCGCCAGCAGCCAATGGCAGGGAGGTAGCTATGGCTACACCTTC.

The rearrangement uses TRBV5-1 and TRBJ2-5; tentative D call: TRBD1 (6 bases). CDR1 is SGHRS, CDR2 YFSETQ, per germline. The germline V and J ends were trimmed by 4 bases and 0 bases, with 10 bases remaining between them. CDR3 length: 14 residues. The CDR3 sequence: CASSGGQYQETQYF. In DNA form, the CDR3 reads TGCGCCAGCAGCGGCGGACAGTACCAAGAGACCCAGTACTTC. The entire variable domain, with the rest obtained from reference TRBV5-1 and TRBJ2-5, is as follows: KAGVTQTPRYLIKTRGQQVTLSCSPISGHRSVSWYQQTPGQGLQFLFEYFSETQRNKGNFPGRFSGRQFSNSRSEMNVSTLELGDSALYLCASSGGQYQETQYFGPGTRLLVL.